This T cell receptor beta chain came from a study of regulatory T cells in long-lasting Graves disease. Notes on the study in general: Thyroid tissue was not studied; only peripheral blood was. TRBV28, TRBJ1-2 and TRBJ2-5 emerged as the favored segments in persistent disease. In persistent patients, shared public clonotypes (more than 2,500) outnumbered those in new patients (around 1,000).

Trimming shortened V by 10 bases and J by 6 bases, and 7 bases separated the two germline ends. The CDR3 sequence is 10 residues long. CDR1 is MNHNS, CDR2 SASEGT, per germline. This clonotype showed up just a few times. The antigen remains unidentified. Time point defined: newly diagnosed GD, antithyroid drugs for less than 3 months. Construction of the TCR library relied on RNA isolated from PBMCs. For TCR beta, libraries came from iRepertoire HTBI primers and Arm-PCR of CDR3 regions. TCRdb independently ran MiXCR on the multiplex PCR reads; one entry per CDR3 protein. This table has roughly 510,000 distinct CDR3 sequences, around 16% appearing once. The same specimen was also included in a second study, on T cells in Graves' hyperthyroidism and ophthalmopathy. From that report: Among clonotypes expanded in thyroid above 0.001, most were also found in blood.

V usage is TRBV6-1 and J usage is TRBJ2-1; D is undetermined. Sequenced here: peripheral blood mononuclear cells (PBMCs), sampled at new diagnosis, from a patient treated with antithyroid drugs. This receptor was obtained from a man between 18 and 29 years old with Graves disease. CDR3 nucleotide sequence: TGTGCCACCTCACCCAATGAGCAGTTCTTC. Translating gives CATSPNEQFF.